The source of this T cell receptor beta chain is a study of beta chain features in type 1 diabetes. Study observations and caveats: A moderate, significant TCRB CDR3 shortening appeared in type 1 diabetes across four CD4+ subsets. Unsettled here was the matter of whether HLA type influences TCRB rearrangement.

After removal of 5 bases from V and 11 bases from J, the junction contained 11 bases not matched to a gene. The CDR3 is 13 amino acids. Germline CDR1 and CDR2: SGHAT and FQNNGV. Of the isolated RNA, all was reverse transcribed, and so the sequenced material was expressed TCRB transcripts. Sequenced by immunoSEQ multiplex PCR; TCRdb stores in-frame clones only, minus some. The sample lists more than 300,000 clones; roughly 12% were seen once. A few counts support this clone. Its antigen is unknown. Using CD45RO/CCR7/CD25/CD127/CD95/CD27, CD4+ naive, central memory, regulatory and stem cell-like memory cells were sorted.

The rearrangement uses TRBV11-2 and TRBJ1-1; 7 bases line up with TRBD1. The specimen was naive CD4+ T cells from blood. This TCR derives from a woman aged 18-29 years with type 1 diabetes. The CDR3 region is CASSTGQEASAFF. The CDR3 DNA is TGTGCCAGCAGCACAGGACAGGAAGCCTCGGCTTTCTTT. Supplemented by reference TRBV11-2 and TRBJ1-1, the full variable domain reads EAGVAQSPRYKIIEKRQSVAFWCNPISGHATLYWYQQILGQGPKLLIQFQNNGVVDDSQLPKDRFSAERLKGVDSTLKIQPAKLEDSAVYLCASSTGQEASAFFGQGTRLTVV.